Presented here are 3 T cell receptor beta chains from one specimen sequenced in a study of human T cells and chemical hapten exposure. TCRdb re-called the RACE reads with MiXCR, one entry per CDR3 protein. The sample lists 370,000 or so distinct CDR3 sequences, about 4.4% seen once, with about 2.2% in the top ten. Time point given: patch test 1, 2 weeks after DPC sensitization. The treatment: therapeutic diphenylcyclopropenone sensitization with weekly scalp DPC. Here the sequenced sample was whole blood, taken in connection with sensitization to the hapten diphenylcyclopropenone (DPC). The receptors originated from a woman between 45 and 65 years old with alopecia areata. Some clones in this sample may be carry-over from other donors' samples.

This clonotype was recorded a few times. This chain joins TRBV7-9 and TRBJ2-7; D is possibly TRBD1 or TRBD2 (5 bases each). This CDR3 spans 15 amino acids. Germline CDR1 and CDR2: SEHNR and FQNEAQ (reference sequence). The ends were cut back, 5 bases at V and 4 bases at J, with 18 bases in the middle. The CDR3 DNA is TGTGCCAGCAGCCCCCGCTCCGGGGCACCTTACGAGCAGTACTTC. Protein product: CASSPRSGAPYEQYF.

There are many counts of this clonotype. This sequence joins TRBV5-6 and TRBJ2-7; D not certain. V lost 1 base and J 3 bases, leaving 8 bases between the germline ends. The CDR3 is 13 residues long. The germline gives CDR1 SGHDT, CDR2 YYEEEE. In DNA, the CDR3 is TGTGCCAGCAGCTTGCTTACCTTCTACGAGCAGTACTTC. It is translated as CASSLLTFYEQYF.

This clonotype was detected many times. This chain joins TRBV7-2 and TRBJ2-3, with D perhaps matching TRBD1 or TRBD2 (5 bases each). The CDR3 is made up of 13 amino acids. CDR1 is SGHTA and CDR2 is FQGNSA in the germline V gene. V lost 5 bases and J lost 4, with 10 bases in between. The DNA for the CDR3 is TGTGCCAGCAGCCGGGGCGGTTCAGATACGCAGTATTTT. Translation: CASSRGGSDTQYF.